A selection of T cell receptor beta chains follows, all from one sample in a study of cytomegalovirus exposure and HLA in healthy donors. TCRdb keeps only in-frame clones here, not all; method: immunoSEQ multiplex PCR. The repertoire holds some 130,000 clones, with 87% as singletons. The sequencing sample was made of PBMCs. The receptors shown here come from a woman aged 25 to 39 in good health and CMV-seronegative. Both conserved end residues are part of each CDR3. A D gene is named only where the DNA matches it firmly.

CASSSNRGAGDPEAFF TRBV6-5 16 .
CASSVGGGTYEQYF TRBV9 14 .
CASSKTGQGTNSYEQYF TRBV19 17 TRBD1
CASRNCTFQDRGISSTGQYF TRBV12-2 20 .
CASSGVYEPQHF TRBV28 12 .
CASSESRGHKSNYGYTF TRBV6-1 17 .
CASSQDSLYEQYF TRBV4-1 13 .
CASSQTREETQYF TRBV2 13 .
CASSLAAPGSYEQYF TRBV5-5 15 .
CAISVSWAGSGTQYF TRBV10-3 15 .
CSSSLRSNTIYF TRBV7-9 12 .
CASSLGVVYNEQFF TRBV11-2 14 .
CASSIGMGRAGGGETQYF TRBV19 18 TRBD2
CASSLVYNEQFF TRBV5-1 12 .
CASSLSGSGYEQYF TRBV27 14 .
CASRDGTAQETQYF TRBV2 14 TRBD1
CASSHGTGLGNTEAFF TRBV4-1 16 TRBD1
CASSPDREETQYF TRBV13 13 .
CASSPGTGYFYEQYF TRBV28 15 TRBD1
CASSGGVLAGNTIYF TRBV5-6 15 .
CASSYGQGLRNTEAFF TRBV6-5 16 TRBD1
CASSWYRGDSYEQYF TRBV7-2 15 TRBD1
CASSPDREKNIQYF TRBV6-6 14 .
CASSLVVRGKAFF TRBV11-2 13 .
CASSYSIPGQGYEQYF TRBV6-5 16 TRBD1
CASSLARGRGETQYF TRBV6-5 15 .
CASQLAGVKNTQYF TRBV6-6 14 .
CASSPLRTGSYNEQFF TRBV7-8 16 TRBD1
CASSLVASFSDTQYF TRBV5-1 15 .
CASSYSSFGTGYEQYF TRBV6-5 16 TRBD1
CATSRDISGTANTEAFF TRBV15 17 TRBD1
CASSEGTLRGGNEKLFF TRBV2 17 .
CASGLDRGSGNTIYF TRBV7-9 15 TRBD1
CASSKRTGLNYGYTF TRBV4-3 15 .
CASSVGATRIYEQYF TRBV9 15 .
CASSLLPVNQPQHF TRBV5-5 14 .
CASTKRGGSGANVLTF TRBV7-9 16 TRBD2
CASSYGDRDRNYGYTF TRBV5-1 16 TRBD1
CAWTRLVGLQGSSPLHF TRBV30 17 .
CAWALGQGWGEQFF TRBV30 14 .
CASSSAGELFF TRBV27 11 .
CAIRSGSEETQYF TRBV10-3 13 .
CASSVGTGPDTQYF TRBV9 14 TRBD1
CASNQGVSNQPQHF TRBV28 14 TRBD1
CASSRGGQGAYEQFF TRBV4-2 15 TRBD1
CASSSKTWTGHTGELFF TRBV7-8 17 TRBD1
CASSEYQGEGRDTQYF TRBV25-1 16 TRBD1
CASGSQSNQPQHF TRBV6-6 13 .
CASSVSTGGAFEAFF TRBV9 15 TRBD1
CASSSTWSGAFF TRBV27 12 .
CASSQDRSGGAAGELFF TRBV4-3 17 TRBD2
CASSPRGGEQYF TRBV6-5 12 .
CASRLLAGAIYEQFF TRBV7-2 15 TRBD2
CASSLSLRGLGAFF TRBV28 14 TRBD1
CATNPGGLNYNEQFF TRBV15 15 TRBD1
CASRGNSYEQYF TRBV5-1 12 .
CASSFPPAGGRGANVLTF TRBV19 18 TRBD2